This T cell receptor (beta chain) was documented in a study of OX40 agonist ivuxolimab in advanced cancers. Across the study: Head and neck, renal cell, melanoma or hepatocellular carcinoma were the cancers that dose-escalation patients had.

Assay: immunoSEQ multiplex PCR; the TCRdb copy retains only in-frame clones and omits some. Of over 65,000 clones listed, more than 85% are singletons. Patients had blood sampled at baseline and again on cycle 4 day 1 and cycle 7 day 1. The germline V gene encodes CDR1 MNHEY and CDR2 SMNVEV (reference sequence). This CDR3 is built from 15 residues. V was clipped by 0 bases and J by 2 bases, with 8 bases between them. The TCR was taken from an adult with an advanced solid tumor such as melanoma, head and neck, liver or kidney cancer. The material sequenced was CD4+ or CD8+ T cells sorted from blood, taken in a trial of the OX40 agonist ivuxolimab. The chain couples TRBV27 to TRBJ1-5; D is uncertain. The CDR3 DNA is TGTGCCAGCAGTTTATCAGGCCGGGGCAATCAGCCCCAGCATTTT. It yields the protein CASSLSGRGNQPQHF.